These T cell receptor beta chains were read from a single sample in a study of cytomegalovirus exposure and HLA in healthy donors. Sequencing was performed with immunoSEQ multiplex PCR; in TCRdb, only in-frame clones are kept and a portion is missing. Of about 140,000 clones detected, approximately 65% appear once; the ten largest clones hold 6.5%. Sequencing was carried out using PBMCs. The receptors here all came from a woman in her fifties or sixties in good health and CMV-seronegative. CDR3s leave out the opening cysteine and the closing phenylalanine or tryptophan.

cdr3_aa cdr3_length v_call
ASSPLGLAGRDEQF 14 TRBV19
ASTRSGDNQPQH 12 TRBV28
ASRIGGGTEAF 11 TRBV28
ASSRTGGFTDTQY 13 TRBV11-2
ARPRGIGQPQH 11 TRBV23-1
ASRQGASGGYT 11 TRBV6-5
AISEYGGGGANVLT 14 TRBV10-3
ASSDGVPGLAGNTDTQY 17 TRBV4-3
ASSPSLAGLPISYEQY 16 TRBV2
ATPGEGTEAF 10 TRBV7-9
ATSPRRSYEQY 11 TRBV27
ASSGGGNTIY 10 TRBV6-5
ASNSLPRRRETQY 13 TRBV6-1
ASGPSGTSAYNEQF 14 TRBV2
ASSMTGARNQPQH 13 TRBV7-2
ASSLGGSSYNEQF 13 TRBV5-1
ASSPGLAGSGDTQY 14 TRBV5-1
ASSSGLGNQPQH 12 TRBV5-4
ATSSPIRRTGVHTQY 15 TRBV15
ASSGLVTGELF 11 TRBV10-2
ATSGGDNYEQY 11 TRBV15
ATSRDWYTEAF 11 TRBV15
AISELAGSDTQY 12 TRBV10-3
ASSQDLLWGEDTEAF 15 TRBV4-2
ASSLVGFRVIESF 13 TRBV7-2
ASSSLAGGPSGELF 14 TRBV5-6
ASSPTSGYGYT 11 TRBV9
SARPQETQY 9 TRBV20-1
ASSAPEEGYT 10 TRBV28
ASSYERNTEAF 11 TRBV6-5
ASSLPGRAVTDTQY 14 TRBV5-4
ASSVLWGLYEQY 12 TRBV27
ASLATGSKNTEAF 13 TRBV18
AAGLAESYEQY 11 TRBV10-3
ASSLAGRYGYT 11 TRBV7-9
ASSATGGNYGYT 12 TRBV5-6
ATISSYIAYNEQF 13 TRBV2
SVEGTGGEQY 10 TRBV29-1
ASKASGSYEQY 11 TRBV14
ASSLGVAGIGNTDTQY 16 TRBV7-9
ASSPRIQMTGANQPQH 16 TRBV19
ASSQGPGASGRAVNEQF 17 TRBV19
ASRGGTGGREYEQY 14 TRBV28
AIRSGEQGNTIY 12 TRBV10-3
ASSLRGSATYEQY 13 TRBV18
ASSLAGVDGGSAGELF 16 TRBV7-2
ASRRDRGTYEQY 12 TRBV27
ASKQQLNQPQH 11 TRBV19
ASSQGGTYQETQY 13 TRBV14
ASSVGTTSTDTQY 13 TRBV5-1
ASSLAGQGGSRSNQPQH 17 TRBV5-4
ASSPGVGDEQF 11 TRBV5-1
ASSPSEISYEQY 12 TRBV19
ASSSRTKVDNEQF 13 TRBV6-1
ASSSPTSGGWGTDTQY 16 TRBV7-9